The 30 T cell receptor beta chains reported below all come from one sample, sequenced in a study of PD-L1 blockade in urothelial cancer. Clones were read by immunoSEQ multiplex PCR, and TCRdb kept only the in-frame ones, dropping some. The sample contains tens of thousands of clones, roughly 89% of which appear only once. Time point reported: peripheral blood 6 weeks after treatment start. This material consisted of PBMCs, taken around atezolizumab (anti-PD-L1) treatment. The source is a woman aged 55 to 70 with urothelial cancer.

The rearrangement joins TRBV5-4 to TRBJ1-1; unclear D gene. V lost 1 base and J lost 2, with 21 bases in between. Germline V gene data show CDR1 as SGHNT and CDR2 as YYREEE (reference sequence). The CDR3 length is 18 residues. Here the CDR3 reads CASSLKIFSGGPNTEAFF. The CDR3 DNA reads as TGTGCCAGCAGCTTGAAAATATTTAGTGGCGGGCCTAACACTGAAGCTTTCTTT.

The chain carries TRBV7-9 and TRBJ1-2; 7 positions agree with TRBD1. The V gene's germline CDR1 is SEHNR and CDR2 FQNEAQ (reference sequence). This CDR3 is built from 15 residues. The trim removed 5 bases at V and 4 bases at J, leaving 10 bases unmatched. The CDR3 loop reads CASSPYTDRVYGYTF. CDR3 sequence (DNA): TGTGCCAGCAGCCCATATACTGACAGGGTCTATGGCTACACCTTC. Variable domain in full (rest from reference TRBV7-9 and TRBJ1-2): DTGVSQNPRHKITKRGQNVTFRCDPISEHNRLYWYRQTLGQGPEFLTYFQNEAQLEKSRLLSDRFSAERPKGSFSTLEIQRTEQGDSAMYLCASSPYTDRVYGYTFGSGTRLTVV.

The chain links TRBV18 to TRBJ2-1, with 9 bases matching TRBD2. This CDR3 contains 15 residues. Germline-derived CDR1 and CDR2 are KGHSH and LQKENI. Trimming took 4 bases from V and 10 from J; bases not matched to a gene: 11. As DNA, the CDR3 is TGTGCCAGCTCACAAACTAGCGGCGGGAGGGGAGAGCAGTTCTTC. It codes for CASSQTSGGRGEQFF.

The J gene is TRBJ2-1, the V gene TRBV5-1; 11 positions agree with TRBD2. CDR3 length equals 18 residues. Germline assignment: CDR1 SGHRS and CDR2 YFSETQ. V shed 0 bases, J shed 2 bases, and the junction held 7 bases outside the gene matches. CDR3 DNA: TGCGCCAGCAGCTTGGATGGTAGCGGGAGGGCAACCTACAATGAGCAGTTCTTC. Its translation: CASSLDGSGRATYNEQFF.

The chain links TRBV23-1 to TRBJ2-5; possible D gene TRBD2, 6 bases. TRBV23-1 is flagged as an ORF with uncertain function. This CDR3 contains 15 residues. Trimming stripped 3 bases from V and 1 base from J, with 12 bases between. The CDR3, as DNA: TGCGCCAGCAGTCATCGGGGGTACCTCCAAGAGACCCAGTACTTC. Protein: CASSHRGYLQETQYF.

The chain is built from TRBV10-1 and TRBJ2-5; 10 positions match TRBD2. Germline trimming cut 0 bases from V and 0 bases from J; bases unmatched to any gene: 1. Per the germline V gene, CDR1 is WNHNN and CDR2 is SYGVQD (reference sequence). The length of the CDR3 is 16 residues. Here the CDR3 DNA reads TGCGCCAGCAGTGAGTCGACTAGCGGGTACCAAGAGACCCAGTACTTC. Amino acids: CASSESTSGYQETQYF.

The chain carries TRBV14 and TRBJ2-1, with TRBD2 matching 12 bases. Germline V CDR1 and CDR2: SGHDN, FVKESK. V was clipped by 4 bases and J by 9 bases; unmatched bases: 4. The CDR3 consists of 14 residues. DNA of the CDR3: TGTGCCAGCAGCCGAGGACTAGCGGGGATTGAGCAGTTCTTC. It codes for CASSRGLAGIEQFF.

V and J are TRBV4-3 and TRBJ2-7; tentative D call: TRBD2 (5 bases). The CDR3 is 16 amino acids. Germline V CDR1 and CDR2: LGHNA, YSLEER. Between the trimmed V and J ends, which lost 0 bases and 0 bases, there was a span of 12 bases. The CDR3 sequence: CASSQDSGAVSYEQYF. The DNA of the CDR3 is TGCGCCAGCAGCCAAGATTCTGGAGCGGTCTCCTACGAGCAGTACTTC.

The gene calls are TRBV6-5 and TRBJ2-7; 7 bases map to TRBD1. Germline V gene lookup returns CDR1 MNHEY and CDR2 SVGAGI. Unmatched junction bases numbered 9, after V lost 5 bases and J lost 2 bases. This CDR3 is built from 15 residues. The CDR3 sequence: CASSGSGTVTYEQYF. The CDR3 nucleotides read TGTGCCAGCAGTGGATCCGGGACAGTGACCTACGAGCAGTACTTC.

This chain links TRBV4-3 with TRBJ2-3; possible D gene TRBD2, 5 bases. This CDR3 spans 14 amino acids. V shed 5 bases and J shed 2 bases, with 11 bases lying between them. The germline CDR1 and CDR2 sequences are LGHNA and YSLEER. The CDR3 nucleotides read TGCGCCAGCAGCGGAGCGGCTGACACAGATACGCAGTATTTT. The encoded protein is CASSGAADTDTQYF.

The chain combines TRBV5-8 with TRBJ2-5; the match to TRBD1 covers 10 bases. V shed 3 bases, J shed 2 bases, and the junction held 4 bases outside the gene matches. Germline V lookup: CDR1 SGHTS, CDR2 YDEGEE. The length of the CDR3 is 15 residues. CDR3 sequence (DNA): TGTGCCAGCAGCTATCCGGGACAGGGGCAAGAGACCCAGTACTTC. It specifies CASSYPGQGQETQYF.

The chain is built from TRBV23-1 and TRBJ1-5; TRBD1 agrees at 8 bases. TRBV23-1 is an ORF, with its function uncertain. With 0 bases clipped from V and 2 bases from J, the junction kept 6 bases outside the gene matches. This CDR3 spans 17 amino acids. The CDR3 protein is CASSQSVGQVGNQPQHF. CDR3 DNA sequence: TGCGCCAGCAGTCAATCAGTGGGACAGGTGGGCAATCAGCCCCAGCATTTT.

V and J are TRBV7-2 and TRBJ2-1; 8 positions match TRBD2. This CDR3 comprises 14 residues. V trimming: 1 base; J trimming: 7 bases; junction bases outside the gene matches: 3. Germline V CDR1 and CDR2: SGHTA, FQGNSA. CDR3 DNA: TGTGCCAGCAGCTTAGTGGGACTAGAGAATGAGCAGTTCTTC. This codes for CASSLVGLENEQFF. The whole variable domain, remainder taken from reference TRBV7-2 and TRBJ2-1, is GAGVSQSPSNKVTEKGKDVELRCDPISGHTALYWYRQSLGQGLEFLIYFQGNSAPDKSGLPSDRFSAERTGGSVSTLTIQRTQQEDSAVYLCASSLVGLENEQFFGPGTRLTVL.

CDR3 protein: CASSPQGQGASGNTIYF. CDR3 nucleotides: TGTGCCAGCTCACCACAGGGACAGGGGGCATCTGGAAACACCATATATTTT. V usage is TRBV18 and J usage is TRBJ1-3; 12 nucleotides agree with TRBD1. CDR1 is KGHSH and CDR2 is LQKENI in the germline V gene. V lost 1 base, J lost 1 base, and 2 bases stayed unmatched. CDR3 length: 17 amino acids.

The CDR3 DNA reads TGCAGCGTTGGCAGGGGCAACACCGGGGAGCTGTTTTTT. Translated, it gives CSVGRGNTGELFF. The genes are TRBV29-1 and TRBJ2-2; TRBD1 might be the D (6 bases). Germline-derived CDR1 and CDR2 are SQVTM and ANQGSEA. Trimming shortened V by 4 bases and J by 2 bases, and 8 bases separated the two germline ends. The CDR3 totals 13 residues.

In regard to this clone: One junction end does not reproduce the germline sequence, and a read error may be involved. The chain is built from TRBV19 and TRBJ2-1, with 10 positions matching TRBD2. The CDR3 totals 14 residues. Germline loops: CDR1 LNHDA, CDR2 SQIVND (reference sequence). The DNA of the CDR3 is TGTGCCAGTAGTAAGCGGGAGGGCTACGATGAGCAGTTCTTC. It encodes CASSKREGYDEQFF.

This clone has only a few counts. The chain is built from TRBV19 and TRBJ2-7, with 9 nucleotides matching TRBD1. Trimming removed 3 bases from V and 3 bases from J; junction bases left unmatched: 6. Germline loops: CDR1 LNHDA, CDR2 SQIVND (reference sequence). The CDR3 is 15 residues long. CDR3 sequence reads: CASSMYRGLYYEQYF. CDR3 coding DNA: TGTGCCAGTAGTATGTACAGGGGGCTGTACTACGAGCAGTACTTC. Combining the CDR3 with reference TRBV19 and TRBJ2-7 gives the whole variable domain DGGITQSPKYLFRKEGQNVTLSCEQNLNHDAMYWYRQDPGQGLRLIYYSQIVNDFQKGDIAEGYSVSREKKESFPLTVTSAQKNPTAFYLCASSMYRGLYYEQYFGPGTRLTVT.

The chain is built from TRBV7-2 and TRBJ2-2, with D uncertain. CDR3 length: 16 residues. The V gene's germline CDR1 is SGHTA and CDR2 FQGNSA. The V gene lost 2 bases and the J gene lost 2 bases, with 12 bases spanning the gap. CDR3 amino acids: CASSLFRGTNTGELFF. CDR3 in DNA: TGTGCCAGCAGCTTATTTCGCGGTACCAACACCGGGGAGCTGTTTTTT.

The chain is built from TRBV7-2 and TRBJ2-4; 9 nucleotides align to TRBD1. CDR1 is SGHTA, CDR2 FQGNSA, per germline. The length of the CDR3 is 15 residues. V shed 1 base and J 4 bases; nucleotides not matched to a gene: 2. The CDR3: CASSLVGQGKNIQYF. CDR3 sequence (DNA): TGTGCCAGCAGCTTAGTGGGACAGGGAAAAAACATTCAGTACTTC.

The genes are TRBV7-2 and TRBJ2-1; the match to TRBD2 covers 10 bases. Germline V gene sequence: CDR1 SGHTA, CDR2 FQGNSA. The CDR3 runs 17 residues. Germline trimming cut 1 base from V and 7 bases from J; bases unmatched to any gene: 10. In DNA form, the CDR3 reads TGTGCCAGCAGCTTAGGGGGAGGAGCGGGGGGGCAAAATGAGCAGTTCTTC. Translating it yields CASSLGGGAGGQNEQFF.

This sequence joins TRBV7-2 and TRBJ2-5, with D perhaps matching TRBD1 (5 bases). CDR1 SGHTA and CDR2 FQGNSA come from the germline V gene. There are 15 residues in the CDR3. Between the trimmed V and J ends, which lost 2 bases and 5 bases, there was a span of 15 bases. CDR3 amino acids: CASSLNHRTRETQYF. DNA of the CDR3: TGTGCCAGCAGCTTAAATCATAGGACAAGGGAGACCCAGTACTTC.

The chain couples TRBV7-2 to TRBJ2-4; 11 bases are shared with TRBD2. CDR1 and CDR2 from the germline V gene are SGHTA and FQGNSA. Trimming at V came to 2 bases and at J to 7 bases, leaving 7 bases not matched to a gene. The CDR3 has 16 residues. The CDR3, as DNA: TGTGCCAGCAGCTTAAGCCTATTAGCGGGAGGGAACATTCAGTACTTC. This codes for CASSLSLLAGGNIQYF.

This sequence joins TRBV7-2 and TRBJ2-7, with D uncertain. The CDR3 covers 13 residues. The ends were cut back, 5 bases at V and 2 bases at J, with 10 bases in the middle. Germline CDR1 reads SGHTA; CDR2 reads FQGNSA. As DNA, the CDR3 is TGTGCCAGCAGCCGCCGACAAGCCTACGAGCAGTACTTC. It specifies CASSRRQAYEQYF.

V usage is TRBV4-1 and J usage is TRBJ2-1; 11 bases match TRBD2. The CDR3 covers 16 residues. V trimming: 5 bases; J trimming: 7 bases; junction bases outside the gene matches: 10. CDR1 and CDR2 (germline): MGHRA, YSYEKL. CDR3 protein: CASSSRSLAGVNEQFF. CDR3 sequence (DNA): TGCGCCAGCAGCTCGAGGTCACTAGCGGGAGTGAATGAGCAGTTCTTC.

The CDR3 nucleotides are TGTGCCAGCAGTTTGGTCAGGGTGGATGAAAAACTGTTTTTT. The encoded protein is CASSLVRVDEKLFF. The chain carries TRBV28 and TRBJ1-4, with a weak D call TRBD1 (5 bases). V lost 3 bases and J 6 bases, leaving 11 bases between the germline ends. From germline, CDR1 is MDHEN and CDR2 SYDVKM. CDR3 length: 14 residues. The whole variable domain, filled in from reference TRBV28 and TRBJ1-4, reads DVKVTQSSRYLVKRTGEKVFLECVQDMDHENMFWYRQDPGLGLRLIYFSYDVKMKEKGDIPEGYSVSREKKERFSLILESASTNQTSMYLCASSLVRVDEKLFFGSGTQLSVL.

The chain uses TRBV19 and TRBJ1-1; D call uncertain. The germline V gene has CDR1 LNHDA and CDR2 SQIVND (reference sequence). Trimming stripped 4 bases from V and 4 bases from J, with 10 bases between. This CDR3 contains 13 residues. This CDR3 is CASSNKVSTEAFF. CDR3 coding DNA: TGTGCCAGTAGTAACAAAGTGTCCACTGAAGCTTTCTTT. Full variable domain (missing parts from reference TRBV19 and TRBJ1-1): DGGITQSPKYLFRKEGQNVTLSCEQNLNHDAMYWYRQDPGQGLRLIYYSQIVNDFQKGDIAEGYSVSREKKESFPLTVTSAQKNPTAFYLCASSNKVSTEAFFGQGTRLTVV.

This chain joins TRBV7-8 and TRBJ2-7, with 7 bases fitting TRBD1. V lost 5 bases to trimming and J lost 3 bases; unmatched junction nucleotides: 10. The CDR3 spans 15 residues. CDR1 and CDR2 from the germline V gene are SGHVS and FQNEAQ. The CDR3 nucleotides are TGTGCCAGCAGCCATAGACAGGGACATAACTACGAGCAGTACTTC. It codes for CASSHRQGHNYEQYF.

The V and J genes are TRBV28 and TRBJ2-1; TRBD2 is a possible D gene (5 bases). Germline lookup yields CDR1 MDHEN and CDR2 SYDVKM. The V end was cut by 6 bases, the J end by 0 bases, with 12 bases between. The CDR3 length is 15 residues. The CDR3 spells CASRIGRDSYNEQFF. For the CDR3, the DNA is TGTGCCAGCAGGATAGGACGGGACTCCTACAATGAGCAGTTCTTC.

This chain joins TRBV21-1 and TRBJ2-7; the table assigns TRBD1, which was not confirmed against the DNA. TRBV21-1 is labeled a pseudogene. The CDR3 extends over 13 amino acids. CDR3 DNA: TGTGCCAGGGCCGGGACAGATTCCTACGAGCAGTACTTC. Encoded protein: CARAGTDSYEQYF.

Note on this clone: One junction end disagrees with the germline gene, perhaps due to a read error. The rearrangement joins TRBV6-6 to TRBJ1-4; D is unresolved. The CDR3 contains 12 residues. Germline values: CDR1 MNHNY, CDR2 SVGAGI (reference sequence). The CDR3, as DNA: TGTGCCAGCAGTCGGACTATTGAAAAACTGTTTTTT. Protein: CASSRTIEKLFF.